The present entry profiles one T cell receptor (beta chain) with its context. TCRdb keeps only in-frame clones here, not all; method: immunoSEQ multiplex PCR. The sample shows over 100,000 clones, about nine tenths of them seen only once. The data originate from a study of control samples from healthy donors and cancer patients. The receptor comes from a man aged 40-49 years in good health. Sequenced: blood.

CDR3 loop: CASSKLQDTEAFF. Written as DNA, the CDR3 is TGTGCCAGCAGTAAATTACAAGACACTGAAGCTTTCTTT. The chain has TRBV2 and TRBJ1-1, with D uncertain. The CDR3 spans 13 residues. Germline V CDR1 and CDR2: SNHLY, FYNNEI. Trimming took 5 bases from V and 3 from J, leaving 10 bases between them.